This is a list of T cell receptor beta chains from one sample in a study of blood T cell repertoires in COVID-19. TCRdb's copy holds only in-frame clones and misses some; the assay was immunoSEQ multiplex PCR. The sample shows over 150,000 clones, approximately 83% of them seen only once. Sequencing was done on a sample of peripheral blood. These receptors all come from a woman aged 60-70 years with COVID-19, enrolled during active disease. The CDR3 runs from the conserved cysteine through the conserved F or W. D genes are given only for firm matches. Size is omitted from some rows. Given values are once, few, many or a class for expanded clones.

d_call j_call v_call clone_size cdr3_aa cdr3_nt
. TRBJ1-2 TRBV18 . CASSRQNNRANYGYTF TGTGCCAGCTCACGACAAAATAACAGAGCTAACTATGGCTACACCTTC
TRBD1 TRBJ2-6 TRBV14 . CASSQVDRAIGANVLTF TGTGCCAGCAGCCAAGTGGACAGGGCGATCGGGGCCAACGTCCTGACTTTC
. TRBJ1-1 TRBV6-6 once CASSSGAGALGTEAFF TGTGCCAGCAGTTCAGGGGCGGGGGCCTTGGGTACTGAAGCTTTCTTT
TRBD1 TRBJ1-1 TRBV19 . CASTEGARSEAFF TGTGCCAGTACAGAGGGGGCGCGTAGTGAAGCTTTCTTT
TRBD2 TRBJ2-5 TRBV7-9 . CASSLNARGGYQETQYF TGTGCCAGCAGCTTAAATGCGCGGGGGGGATACCAAGAGACCCAGTACTTC
. TRBJ2-1 TRBV21-1 . CASSRNLSGRGGEQFF TGTGCCAGCAGCAGAAACCTTAGCGGGAGGGGAGGTGAGCAGTTCTTC
TRBD1 TRBJ2-5 TRBV5-4 once CASSWGQGVEETQYF TGTGCCAGCAGCTGGGGACAGGGGGTCGAAGAGACCCAGTACTTC
TRBD1 TRBJ1-2 TRBV7-2 . CASSLGTGSNYGYTF TGTGCCAGCAGCCTTGGGACAGGATCTAACTATGGCTACACCTTC
TRBD1 TRBJ1-4 TRBV12-3/TRBV12-4 . CASRGQGNEKLFF TGTGCCAGCAGGGGACAGGGAAATGAAAAACTGTTTTTT
. TRBJ2-1 TRBV27 . CASSSRQGVQFF TGTGCCAGCAGTTCCAGGCAAGGGGTGCAGTTCTTC
TRBD1 TRBJ2-7 TRBV18 few CASSPTRLRQGRNEQYF TGTGCCAGCTCACCAACCCGGCTAAGACAGGGACGAAACGAGCAGTACTTC
TRBD1 TRBJ1-5 TRBV27 few CASSYRGLNQPQHF TGTGCCAGCAGTTACAGGGGGCTCAATCAGCCCCAGCATTTT
TRBD1 TRBJ1-2 TRBV7-9 . CASSSGQGAWYGYTF TGTGCCAGCAGCTCGGGACAGGGGGCTTGGTATGGCTACACCTTC
. TRBJ2-2 TRBV7-3 . CASSLTPSGRTGELFF TGTGCCAGCAGCTTAACGCCCAGCGGACGTACCGGGGAGCTGTTTTTT
. TRBJ2-4 TRBV10-2 . CASSRDLGKNIQYF TGCGCCAGCAGCCGGGACTTAGGCAAAAACATTCAGTACTTC
. TRBJ2-1 TRBV7-9 . CASSTRSGSSYNEQFF TGTGCCAGCAGCACCCGTAGCGGCAGCTCCTACAATGAGCAGTTCTTC
. TRBJ1-6 TRBV20-1 . CSASDRNSPLHF TGCAGTGCTAGTGATCGTAATTCACCCCTCCACTTT
. TRBJ2-5 TRBV5-4 . CASSLSGSEETQYF TGTGCCAGCAGCTTGTCGGGGTCGGAGGAGACCCAGTACTTC
TRBD1 TRBJ1-5 TRBV19 . CASSTDRADPQHF TGTGCCAGTAGTACGGACAGGGCCGACCCCCAGCATTTT
TRBD1 TRBJ1-1 TRBV7-8 . CASSARTGPMNTEAFF TGTGCCAGCAGCGCCCGGACAGGACCTATGAACACTGAAGCTTTCTTT
TRBD2 TRBJ2-7 TRBV6-1 once CASSERSGRDSEQYF TGTGCCAGCAGTGAAAGGAGCGGGAGAGATTCCGAGCAGTACTTC
TRBD1 TRBJ2-5 TRBV7-6 . CASSQGVLETQYF TGTGCCAGCAGCCAGGGGGTCCTAGAGACCCAGTACTTC
. TRBJ1-2 TRBV6-5 . CATRGTGNAAYGYTF TGTGCCACCCGGGGAACTGGTAATGCTGCCTATGGCTACACCTTC
. TRBJ1-5 TRBV5-1 many CASSLDGGRNQPQHF TGCGCCAGCAGCTTGGATGGGGGCCGCAATCAGCCCCAGCATTTT
. TRBJ1-1 TRBV14 . CASELDTGGPNTEAFF TGTGCCAGCGAGTTGGACACGGGAGGACCAAACACTGAAGCTTTCTTT
TRBD2 TRBJ2-1 TRBV11-2 . CASSNRLAGGLSEQFF TGTGCCAGCAGCAACCGACTAGCGGGCGGCCTAAGCGAGCAGTTCTTC
TRBD2 TRBJ2-5 TRBV29-1 . CSVRTSGGETQYF TGCAGCGTTCGGACTAGCGGGGGGGAGACCCAGTACTTC
TRBD1 TRBJ2-2 TRBV5-8 . CASSRRQGRNRELFF TGTGCCAGCAGCAGACGACAGGGAAGAAACAGGGAGCTGTTTTTT
. TRBJ1-1 TRBV5-4 few CASSLGVEREAFF TGTGCCAGCAGCTTGGGGGTGGAGCGTGAAGCTTTCTTT
. TRBJ1-2 TRBV5-8 . CASSLGVPGGYTF TGTGCCAGCAGCTTGGGTGTTCCTGGCGGCTACACCTTC
. TRBJ1-1 TRBV27 . CASRPTRLNTEAFF TGTGCCAGCAGGCCGACAAGATTGAACACTGAAGCTTTCTTT
. TRBJ2-1 TRBV7-3 . CASSPLGLTDNEQFF TGTGCCAGCAGCCCTTTAGGACTAACAGACAATGAGCAGTTCTTC
. TRBJ1-1 TRBV21-1 once CASSRVRMNTEAFF TGTGCCAGCAGCAGGGTCAGGATGAACACTGAAGCTTTCTTT
TRBD1 TRBJ1-5 TRBV10-3 . CAISGGQGSNQPQHF TGTGCCATCAGCGGAGGACAGGGATCGAATCAGCCCCAGCATTTT
. TRBJ1-5 TRBV24-1 . CATGEGGQPQHF TGTGCCACCGGGGAGGGGGGTCAGCCCCAGCATTTT
. TRBJ1-1 TRBV14 . CASSQLRLTEAFF TGTGCCAGCAGCCAACTACGATTAACTGAAGCTTTCTTT
. TRBJ1-6 TRBV27 . CASSWGEGPYNSPLHF TGTGCCAGCAGTTGGGGTGAGGGTCCCTATAATTCACCCCTCCACTTT
TRBD1 TRBJ1-2 TRBV25-1 . CASSLGQRDGYTF TGTGCCAGCAGTCTGGGACAGCGAGATGGCTACACCTTC
TRBD2 TRBJ2-1 TRBV5-6 few CASSSGTSGTYNEQFF TGTGCCAGCAGCTCAGGGACTAGCGGGACTTACAATGAGCAGTTCTTC
. TRBJ1-5 TRBV5-1 . CASSLGSGNQPQHF TGCGCCAGCAGCTTGGGGAGTGGCAATCAGCCCCAGCATTTT
TRBD2 TRBJ2-1 TRBV6-5 . CASRTGRETGDEQFF TGTGCCAGCAGAACGGGGCGGGAGACGGGCGATGAGCAGTTCTTC
TRBD1 TRBJ1-2 TRBV27 . CASSKAGTGGDGYTF TGTGCCAGCAGTAAGGCCGGGACAGGGGGCGATGGCTACACCTTC
. TRBJ1-5 TRBV5-1 . CASSPTGNQPQHF TGCGCCAGCAGCCCGACAGGAAATCAGCCCCAGCATTTT
. TRBJ1-1 TRBV5-1 few CASSLGAAWNTEAFF TGCGCCAGCAGCTTAGGCGCAGCGTGGAACACTGAAGCTTTCTTT